These 21 T cell receptor beta chains were all obtained from the same sample, sequenced in a study of PD-1 blockade in mismatch repair-deficient tumors. TCRdb's table, derived via immunoSEQ multiplex PCR, lists solely in-frame clones and lacks some. The sample includes 100,000 to 150,000 clones, about 88% of them seen just once. The starting material was peripheral blood, obtained 44 weeks after starting pembrolizumab. These receptors all come from an adult with mismatch repair-deficient cancer.

V is TRBV2 and J is TRBJ2-1; D may be TRBD1 (6 bases). The CDR3 is 14 amino acids. Trimming left V 7 bases short and J 3 bases short, with 13 bases between. CDR1 is SNHLY and CDR2 is FYNNEI in the germline V gene. CDR3 sequence reads: CASIQGYGYNEQFF. For the CDR3, the DNA is TGTGCCAGCATTCAGGGGTATGGCTACAATGAGCAGTTCTTC.

The rearrangement links TRBV30 to TRBJ2-1; D unresolved. CDR1 is GTSNPN and CDR2 is SVGIG in the germline V gene (reference sequence). The CDR3 has 14 amino acids. V lost 1 base and J 0 bases, leaving 7 bases between the germline ends. CDR3 protein: CAWSAVSSYNEQFF. The CDR3 DNA reads TGTGCCTGGAGTGCAGTAAGCTCCTACAATGAGCAGTTCTTC.

The CDR3: CASSNMLGVGAYNEQFF. DNA for the CDR3: TGCGCCAGCAGCAATATGTTGGGGGTCGGGGCCTACAATGAGCAGTTCTTC. The chain is built from TRBV5-1 and TRBJ2-1; D is perhaps TRBD1 or TRBD2 (5 bases each). Germline-derived CDR1 and CDR2 are SGHRS and YFSETQ. There are 17 residues in the CDR3. Trimming pared 4 bases from V and 2 bases from J, leaving 19 bases between.

The genes are TRBV4-1 and TRBJ2-3; the match to TRBD2 covers 7 bases. The CDR3 is made up of 12 amino acids. Looked up from germline, CDR1 is MGHRA and CDR2 is YSYEKL. The V gene end was trimmed by 0 bases and the J gene end by 12 bases; junction bases not matched to a gene: 3. The CDR3: CASSQDTGLQYF. The CDR3 region has the DNA TGCGCCAGCAGCCAAGATACGGGACTACAGTATTTT.

This rearrangement joins TRBV9 to TRBJ2-7, with D perhaps TRBD2 (6 bases). Germline CDR1 SGDLS, CDR2 YYNGEE. The CDR3 is 15 residues long. V was cut by 0 bases and J by 3 bases, with 13 bases left in between. CDR3 sequence reads: CASSVGQLGGYEQYF. The CDR3 bases are TGTGCCAGCAGCGTAGGTCAGCTGGGGGGCTACGAGCAGTACTTC.

V usage is TRBV2 and J usage is TRBJ1-1; no definite D call. The CDR3 contains 12 residues. Germline CDR1 is SNHLY and CDR2 is FYNNEI. V lost 7 bases, J lost 1 base, and 7 bases lay in between. The CDR3 sequence: CASTWGNTEAFF. CDR3 nucleotide sequence: TGTGCCAGCACCTGGGGGAACACTGAAGCTTTCTTT.

The chain joins TRBV5-6 to TRBJ2-7; no firm D call. Germline V CDR1 and CDR2: SGHDT, YYEEEE. This CDR3 is 15 amino acids long. Trimming pared 0 bases from V and 2 bases from J, leaving 12 bases between. CDR3 DNA sequence: TGTGCCAGCAGCTTGGGTCTAGGTGAGACCTACGAGCAGTACTTC. Translated, it gives CASSLGLGETYEQYF.

This chain uses TRBV9 with TRBJ1-1, with 8 bases matching TRBD1. Germline assignment: CDR1 SGDLS and CDR2 YYNGEE. V shed 0 bases, J shed 1 base, and the junction held 5 bases outside the gene matches. The CDR3 has 16 residues. The CDR3 DNA reads TGTGCCAGCAGCGTAGGAGGCAGGGGGCGGAACACTGAAGCTTTCTTT. This codes for CASSVGGRGRNTEAFF.

The chain recombines TRBV7-3 with TRBJ2-5, with 7 nucleotides matching TRBD2. Germline CDR1 is SGHTA and CDR2 is FQGTGA. V lost 1 base and J lost 4; bases outside the gene matches: 3. CDR3 length: 14 amino acids. CDR3 sequence (DNA): TGTGCCAGCAGCTTAATTGGGGGGGGAGAGACCCAGTACTTC. Its translation is CASSLIGGGETQYF. The whole variable domain, filled in from reference TRBV7-3 and TRBJ2-5, reads GAGVSQTPSNKVTEKGKYVELRCDPISGHTALYWYRQSLGQGPEFLIYFQGTGAADDSGLPNDRFFAVRPEGSVSTLKIQRTERGDSAVYLCASSLIGGGETQYFGPGTRLLVL.

V and J are TRBV7-9 and TRBJ2-7; 7 bases map to TRBD1. CDR1 and CDR2 (germline): SEHNR, FQNEAQ (reference sequence). Trimming took 3 bases from V and 2 from J; bases not matched to a gene: 1. This CDR3 has 13 amino acids. This chain's CDR3 is CASSLRGPYEQYF. The DNA for the CDR3 is TGTGCCAGCAGCTTGAGGGGGCCCTACGAGCAGTACTTC.

This clone is a singleton in its sample. The chain combines TRBV21-1 with TRBJ2-7. TRBV21-1 represents a pseudogene. There are 14 residues in the CDR3. The CDR3 spells CASSNIPSSSEQYF. The CDR3 region has the DNA TGTGCCAGCAGCAACATACCTTCATCGTCCGAGCAGTACTTC.

This clone showed up just once. The chain employs TRBV21-1 and TRBJ2-7; the table's D call TRBD2 went unverified against the DNA. TRBV21-1 is labeled a pseudogene. The CDR3 is 17 amino acids. The CDR3 DNA reads as TGTGCCAGCAGCAATGGACGGGAGCGGATCTTTCGGTACGAGCAGTACTTC. The encoded protein is CASSNGRERIFRYEQYF.

The chain employs TRBV5-1 and TRBJ1-2; possibly TRBD1 for D (5 bases). Trimming removed 1 base from V and 8 bases from J, with 12 bases in between. The germline V gene encodes CDR1 SGHRS and CDR2 YFSETQ. CDR3 size: 13 residues. The CDR3 DNA reads TGCGCCAGCAGCTTGCAGGGAGGGCAGGGCTACACCTTC. Translating gives CASSLQGGQGYTF.

The rearrangement joins TRBV30 to TRBJ1-5, with unresolved D. The ends were cut back, 4 bases at V and 7 bases at J, with 11 bases in the middle. Germline V gene lookup returns CDR1 GTSNPN and CDR2 SVGIG (reference sequence). The CDR3 has 12 residues. Here the CDR3 reads CAWNDDRQPQHF. The CDR3 DNA follows: TGTGCCTGGAATGATGACCGGCAGCCCCAGCATTTT.

This chain joins TRBV27 and TRBJ1-1; no definite D call. Per the germline V gene, CDR1 is MNHEY and CDR2 is SMNVEV (reference sequence). V lost 3 bases and J lost 0, with 5 bases in between. The CDR3 has 13 residues. The CDR3 DNA reads as TGTGCCAGCAGTTTCACTTTGAACACTGAAGCTTTCTTT. Translated: CASSFTLNTEAFF.

The chain employs TRBV19 and TRBJ1-1; possibly TRBD1 for D (5 bases). Germline CDR1 and CDR2: LNHDA and SQIVND (reference sequence). The V gene lost 3 bases and the J gene lost 5 bases, with 10 bases spanning the gap. This CDR3 comprises 13 residues. The CDR3 nucleotides are TGTGCCAGTAGTATTTGGGGGGAAACTGAAGCTTTCTTT. It is translated as CASSIWGETEAFF.

The chain uses TRBV4-3 and TRBJ2-1; a weak D match, TRBD2 (5 bases). V gave up 3 bases and J gave up 7 bases, with 13 bases separating them. Per germline, CDR1 LGHNA and CDR2 YSLEER. The CDR3 extends over 14 amino acids. The CDR3 sequence: CASSQGGPRNEQFF. The CDR3 DNA reads as TGCGCCAGCAGCCAGGGCGGGCCAAGAAATGAGCAGTTCTTC.

The V gene is TRBV29-1, the J gene TRBJ2-3; perhaps TRBD1 as D (5 bases). Trimming shortened V by 3 bases and J by 3 bases, and 13 bases separated the two germline ends. Per germline, CDR1 SQVTM and CDR2 ANQGSEA. The CDR3 contains 14 residues. The CDR3 loop reads CSVDLGPKTDTQYF. DNA for the CDR3: TGCAGCGTTGATCTGGGGCCGAAGACAGATACGCAGTATTTT.

This clone was seen more than once but under ten times. This chain connects TRBV11-2 to TRBJ2-1, with 12 bases matching TRBD2. V lost 5 bases to trimming and J lost 4 bases; unmatched junction nucleotides: 6. CDR1 is SGHAT, CDR2 FQNNGV, per germline. The CDR3 is 16 amino acids. DNA of the CDR3: TGTGCCAGCAGCCCGCGGACTAGCGGGATATACAATGAGCAGTTCTTC. Amino acids: CASSPRTSGIYNEQFF.

The J gene is TRBJ2-7, the V gene TRBV5-1; a possible D gene is TRBD2 (6 bases). The V gene lost 4 bases and the J gene lost 0 bases, with 11 bases spanning the gap. The length of the CDR3 is 14 residues. Germline-derived CDR1 and CDR2 are SGHRS and YFSETQ. Here the CDR3 DNA reads TGCGCCAGCAGCACGGGGGACGACTCCTACGAGCAGTACTTC. Protein product: CASSTGDDSYEQYF.

This chain links TRBV29-1 with TRBJ2-7, with 10 bases that match TRBD1. Trimming at V came to 6 bases and at J to 4 bases, leaving 6 bases not matched to a gene. CDR1 and CDR2 from the germline V gene are SQVTM and ANQGSEA. This CDR3 is 13 amino acids long. DNA of the CDR3: TGCAGCGTGAGGGACAGGGGTATATACGAGCAGTACTTC. This codes for CSVRDRGIYEQYF.